This T cell receptor (beta chain) was sequenced during a study of control samples from healthy donors and cancer patients. Assay: immunoSEQ multiplex PCR; the TCRdb copy retains only in-frame clones and omits some. The top ten clones hold 12% of a sample with about 160,000 clones, 85% to 90% of them seen once. Per the germline V gene, CDR1 is SGHVS and CDR2 is FQNEAQ. This CDR3 region has 14 residues. Trimming took off 7 bases at V and 0 bases at J, with 13 bases between the two ends. The sequence was collected from a man aged 30 to 45 in good health. The sample was blood. The V call is TRBV7-8, the J call TRBJ2-7; D is ambiguous. As DNA, the CDR3 is TGTGCCAGCACCCGACTGGCACACTCCTACGAGCAGTACTTC. Protein sequence: CASTRLAHSYEQYF.